The 29 T cell receptor beta chains below come from one sample, sequenced in a study of blood T cell repertoires in COVID-19. Here immunoSEQ multiplex PCR was the method, and the copy in TCRdb shows in-frame clones only, minus some. The data contain around 230,000 clones, around four fifths of them singletons. What was sequenced was PBMCs or T cells enriched from blood (not recorded which). The receptors originated from a man aged 40-49 years who had recovered from COVID-19.

The chain links TRBV9 to TRBJ2-3; 9 bases are a match to TRBD2. Germline lookup yields CDR1 SGDLS and CDR2 YYNGEE. V was clipped by 3 bases and J by 4 bases; unmatched bases: 6. The CDR3 length is 15 residues. The CDR3 sequence: CASSASGIVSDTQYF. CDR3 nucleotides: TGTGCCAGCAGCGCTAGCGGGATAGTTTCAGATACGCAGTATTTT.

The chain combines TRBV7-2 with TRBJ2-1; 8 positions match TRBD2. This CDR3 comprises 17 residues. Germline CDR1 and CDR2: SGHTA and FQGNSA. V shed 8 bases and J 7 bases; nucleotides not matched to a gene: 19. The CDR3 DNA sequence: TGTGCCAGCGCCCTCATTGGATGGGGGGCGGGAGGAAATGAGCAGTTCTTC. It codes for CASALIGWGAGGNEQFF.

The V gene is TRBV18, the J gene TRBJ1-5; possible D gene TRBD1, 6 bases. The CDR3 runs to 15 residues. The germline V gene encodes CDR1 KGHSH and CDR2 LQKENI. The V end was cut by 5 bases, the J end by 0 bases, with 11 bases between. The CDR3 DNA reads TGTGCCAGCTCAAGGACAGTTAATAGCAATCAGCCCCAGCATTTT. Residues: CASSRTVNSNQPQHF.

This clone has a single count. This chain connects TRBV7-2 to TRBJ1-1; 9 nucleotides agree with TRBD1. The CDR3 loop spans 12 amino acids. J gave up 10 bases and V 3 bases, and 3 bases lay outside the gene matches. Germline values: CDR1 SGHTA, CDR2 FQGNSA. The chain's CDR3 is CASSFGTGRAFF. The CDR3 DNA sequence: TGTGCCAGCAGCTTCGGGACAGGGAGAGCTTTCTTT.

This rearrangement joins TRBV30 to TRBJ1-6; TRBD1 matches at 7 bases. This CDR3 is 14 amino acids long. Unmatched junction bases numbered 6, after V lost 1 base and J lost 9 bases. Per the germline V gene, CDR1 is GTSNPN and CDR2 is SVGIG (reference sequence). In DNA form, the CDR3 reads TGTGCCTGGAGTGCTCAACAGGGGATTTCACCCCTCCACTTT. Translated: CAWSAQQGISPLHF.

Only one count was recorded for this clone. The chain has TRBV12-3 or TRBV12-4 and TRBJ1-5; D gene unclear. This CDR3 contains 13 residues. V lost 2 bases, J lost 6 bases, and 8 bases lay in between. CDR3 coding DNA: TGTGCCAGCAGTTTATCGGCGGGTCAGCCCCAGCATTTT. Translating it yields CASSLSAGQPQHF.

The gene calls are TRBV11-2 and TRBJ2-1; 12 bases align to TRBD2. V shed 0 bases and J 6 bases; nucleotides not matched to a gene: 9. Looked up from germline, CDR1 is SGHAT and CDR2 is FQNNGV. CDR3 length: 18 amino acids. The CDR3 reads CASSLEASGGADFNEQFF. The CDR3 DNA reads TGTGCCAGCAGCTTAGAGGCTAGCGGGGGGGCAGATTTCAATGAGCAGTTCTTC.

The rearrangement joins TRBV7-9 to TRBJ1-2; D may be TRBD1 (6 bases). This CDR3 comprises 12 residues. From germline, CDR1 is SEHNR and CDR2 FQNEAQ (reference sequence). The V gene lost 1 base and the J gene lost 7 bases, with 7 bases spanning the gap. The CDR3 sequence is CASSLEGGGYTF. The CDR3 region has the DNA TGTGCCAGCAGCTTAGAAGGGGGTGGCTACACCTTC.

The chain couples TRBV15 to TRBJ2-3; D not certain. The CDR3 length is 15 residues. V was shortened by 1 base and J by 1 base, with 9 bases between the two germline ends. Per the germline V gene, CDR1 is LNHNV and CDR2 is YYDKDF (reference sequence). The CDR3 reads CATSRGVQGTDTQYF. The CDR3 nucleotides are TGTGCCACCAGCAGAGGGGTGCAGGGCACAGATACGCAGTATTTT.

The chain employs TRBV28 and TRBJ2-1; D possibly corresponds to TRBD1 (6 bases). CDR3 length equals 15 residues. CDR1 is MDHEN and CDR2 is SYDVKM in the germline V gene. Trimming removed 6 bases at V and 6 bases at J, with 18 bases between. The CDR3 loop reads CASRSDSQKINEQFF. The CDR3 nucleotides are TGTGCCAGCAGATCGGACAGTCAGAAGATCAATGAGCAGTTCTTC.

The table lists this clone with many counts. The chain couples TRBV2 to TRBJ2-2; perhaps TRBD2 as D (5 bases). The V end lost 5 bases, the J end lost 7 bases, and 11 bases lay between the germline ends. CDR3 length equals 13 residues. Germline V lookup: CDR1 SNHLY, CDR2 FYNNEI. The CDR3 DNA sequence: TGTGCCAGCAGTTGGGGAGCTGGCGGGGAGCTGTTTTTT. This codes for CASSWGAGGELFF.

The rearrangement joins TRBV28 to TRBJ2-7; 9 bases fit TRBD2. Unmatched junction bases numbered 15, after V lost 5 bases and J lost 7 bases. This CDR3 region has 16 residues. The germline V gene has CDR1 MDHEN and CDR2 SYDVKM. The CDR3 protein is CASSPHRASGTGEQYF. The CDR3 region has the DNA TGTGCCAGCAGTCCGCACCGAGCTAGCGGGACGGGAGAGCAGTACTTC. Variable domain in full (rest from reference TRBV28 and TRBJ2-7): DVKVTQSSRYLVKRTGEKVFLECVQDMDHENMFWYRQDPGLGLRLIYFSYDVKMKEKGDIPEGYSVSREKKERFSLILESASTNQTSMYLCASSPHRASGTGEQYFGPGTRLTVT.

The chain employs TRBV30 and TRBJ2-7, with D perhaps matching TRBD2 (6 bases). The CDR3 extends over 12 amino acids. Germline V gene lookup returns CDR1 GTSNPN and CDR2 SVGIG (reference sequence). Trimming stripped 8 bases from V and 5 bases from J, with 16 bases between. The CDR3 DNA reads TGTGCCGGGAAGCGGGTTCGCGACGAGCAGTACTTC. Its protein product is CAGKRVRDEQYF.

This clone was seen at least ten times. This rearrangement joins TRBV10-3 to TRBJ2-3; 11 bases fit TRBD2. V trimming: 6 bases; J trimming: 6 bases; junction bases outside the gene matches: 11. CDR3 length: 16 amino acids. Germline loops: CDR1 ENHRY, CDR2 SYGVKD. Here the CDR3 DNA reads TGTGCCATCAGCGGAGGGACTAGCGGACCTCGCGATACGCAGTATTTT. Translating it yields CAISGGTSGPRDTQYF.

The chain links TRBV7-9 to TRBJ2-2; D possibly corresponds to TRBD2 (6 bases). CDR3 length: 15 amino acids. CDR1 is SEHNR, CDR2 FQNEAQ, per germline (reference sequence). V lost 5 bases to trimming and J lost 4 bases, with 14 bases between them. The CDR3 DNA is TGTGCCAGCAGCCTCACGGGGGAAAGCACCGGGGAGCTGTTTTTT. This gives the protein CASSLTGESTGELFF.

This clone was observed a few times. CDR3 loop: CASSNSEASYEQYF. CDR3 DNA sequence: TGCGCCAGCAGCAACTCTGAAGCGTCTTACGAGCAGTACTTC. The chain carries TRBV5-1 and TRBJ2-7; D is uncertain. Germline V gene data show CDR1 as SGHRS and CDR2 as YFSETQ. V gave up 4 bases and J gave up 4 bases, with 15 bases separating them. The CDR3 contains 14 residues.

The V gene is TRBV27, the J gene TRBJ1-2; possible D gene TRBD1, 6 bases. Per germline, CDR1 MNHEY and CDR2 SMNVEV (reference sequence). The CDR3 contains 14 residues. V lost 3 bases to trimming and J lost 0 bases, with 8 bases between them. The CDR3 bases are TGTGCCAGCAGTTTCGAGGGGGCTAACTATGGCTACACCTTC. Its protein is CASSFEGANYGYTF.

The chain combines TRBV7-2 with TRBJ1-2; 7 bases line up with TRBD1. The CDR3 has 16 residues. The germline V gene encodes CDR1 SGHTA and CDR2 FQGNSA. With 1 base clipped from V and 5 bases from J, the junction kept 10 bases outside the gene matches. The CDR3 coding sequence is TGTGCCAGCAGCTTAGATGGACAGGTCTATAGTTATGGCTACACCTTC. It yields the protein CASSLDGQVYSYGYTF.

The V gene is TRBV4-3, the J gene TRBJ2-1, with 10 bases identical to TRBD1. V gave up 1 base and J gave up 4 bases; unmatched junction bases: 4. The CDR3 loop spans 16 amino acids. Germline values: CDR1 LGHNA, CDR2 YSLEER. CDR3 sequence (DNA): TGCGCCAGCAGCCAAGTGGGACAGGGGATATACAATGAGCAGTTCTTC. Encoded protein: CASSQVGQGIYNEQFF.

This sequence joins TRBV6-5 and TRBJ1-2; perhaps TRBD1 as D (6 bases). The CDR3 is made up of 15 amino acids. Per germline, CDR1 MNHEY and CDR2 SVGAGI. Trimming took 6 bases from V and 5 from J, leaving 19 bases between them. The CDR3 nucleotides are TGTGCCAGCAGGGTAACAGGGAGGGTTGGTTATGGCTACACCTTC. Translating gives CASRVTGRVGYGYTF.

The sample holds a few counts of this clone. CDR3 sequence: CASSPDSGYTF. CDR3 in DNA: TGTGCCAGCAGCCCCGACTCTGGCTACACCTTC. The chain links TRBV2 to TRBJ1-2; D call uncertain. The CDR3 is 11 amino acids. V shed 6 bases and J shed 7 bases, with 9 bases lying between them. Germline assignment: CDR1 SNHLY and CDR2 FYNNEI.

This chain connects TRBV30 to TRBJ1-4, with 10 bases matching TRBD1. Per germline, CDR1 GTSNPN and CDR2 SVGIG (reference sequence). Germline trimming cut 2 bases from V and 5 bases from J; bases unmatched to any gene: 2. This CDR3 region has 14 residues. This CDR3 is CAWSRDRGNEKLFF. The CDR3 DNA is TGTGCCTGGAGTAGGGACAGGGGCAATGAAAAACTGTTTTTT.

The chain has TRBV6-2 or TRBV6-3 and TRBJ2-1, with 8 bases identical to TRBD1. The ends lost 4 bases at V and 0 bases at J; junction bases unmatched: 5. The CDR3 is made up of 16 amino acids. Per the germline V gene, CDR1 is MNHEY and CDR2 is SVGEGT. CDR3 region: CASSSGQGFSYNEQFF. The CDR3 region has the DNA TGTGCCAGCAGTTCCGGACAGGGATTCTCCTACAATGAGCAGTTCTTC.

This sequence joins TRBV5-1 and TRBJ1-1; 8 bases fit TRBD1. Germline lookup yields CDR1 SGHRS and CDR2 YFSETQ. The CDR3 sequence is 14 residues long. V lost 3 bases to trimming and J lost 3 bases; unmatched junction nucleotides: 4. The DNA for the CDR3 is TGCGCCAGCAGCTCCGGGACAGGATACACTGAAGCTTTCTTT. This codes for CASSSGTGYTEAFF.

This clone was recorded at least ten times. The rearrangement uses TRBV28 and TRBJ2-2; 12 bases map to TRBD1. The CDR3 consists of 19 residues. V dropped 2 bases and J dropped 8; count of bases not matched to a gene: 15. Germline CDR1 is MDHEN and CDR2 is SYDVKM. CDR3 region: CASSLRRGAGTGGRGELFF. The CDR3 bases are TGTGCCAGCAGTTTACGACGGGGAGCCGGGACAGGGGGCAGGGGGGAGCTGTTTTTT. Drawing the rest from reference TRBV28 and TRBJ2-2, the complete variable domain is DVKVTQSSRYLVKRTGEKVFLECVQDMDHENMFWYRQDPGLGLRLIYFSYDVKMKEKGDIPEGYSVSREKKERFSLILESASTNQTSMYLCASSLRRGAGTGGRGELFFGEGSRLTVL.

About this clone: This sample also contains other DNA sequences that code for the same CDR3. This sequence joins TRBV29-1 and TRBJ1-5; TRBD1 matches 8 bases. Germline CDR1 SQVTM, CDR2 ANQGSEA. This CDR3 comprises 13 residues. V dropped 4 bases and J dropped 4; count of bases not matched to a gene: 3. The CDR3 region has the DNA TGCAGCGTTGGCCAGGGGGCTAATCAGCCCCAGCATTTT. Protein: CSVGQGANQPQHF.

The rearrangement joins TRBV30 to TRBJ2-5, with 13 nucleotides matching TRBD2. J lost 7 bases, V lost 7 bases, and 12 bases had no gene match. CDR1 is GTSNPN, CDR2 SVGIG, per germline (reference sequence). The CDR3 consists of 15 residues. CDR3 DNA sequence: TGTGCCTTCTCAACCGGGACTAGCGGGGACGGGACCCAGTACTTC. The encoded protein is CAFSTGTSGDGTQYF.

The chain combines TRBV6-2 or TRBV6-3 with TRBJ1-4; D is undetermined. Trimming stripped 4 bases from V and 6 bases from J, with 15 bases between. Germline CDR1 and CDR2: MNHEY and SVGEGT. This CDR3 region has 15 residues. The CDR3 DNA is TGTGCCAGCAGTTTGGTAGGGATGCGGGATGAAAAACTGTTTTTT. Its protein product is CASSLVGMRDEKLFF.

This clone was seen just once. In DNA form, the CDR3 reads TGTGCCAGCAGGGACAGGGGGCGCTTGGACTATGGCTACACCTTC. It codes for CASRDRGRLDYGYTF. The gene calls are TRBV19 and TRBJ1-2, with 12 bases aligning to TRBD1. The CDR3 has 15 residues. V shed 9 bases and J 3 bases; nucleotides not matched to a gene: 8. Germline V CDR1 and CDR2: LNHDA, SQIVND (reference sequence).